One T cell receptor (beta chain) is described in this entry. The antigen is not known. The sample is drawn from a study of CD8 T cells in Susac syndrome. In the study overall: Treatment at blood withdrawal was none, corticosteroids, or intravenous immunoglobulin alone in Susac syndrome patients. Regarding the study as a whole: Peak Susac CD8+ clonal expansion occurred in TEMRA cells and active patients.

Random hexamers were used to reverse transcribe the RNA input (about 0.5 to 1 ug). Amplification of the TCR beta CDR3 was carried out by immunoSEQ multiplex PCR, which spanned a total of 54 Vbeta and 13 Jbeta segments. TCRdb redid the calling of the immunoSEQ multiplex PCR reads with MiXCR, one entry per CDR3 protein. The table includes roughly 88,000 distinct CDR3 sequences, around 96% detected once. Sequencing of TCR beta covered CD8+ and CD4+ T cells obtained from blood. V shed 10 bases and J shed 7 bases, with 13 bases lying between them. The CDR3 runs 11 residues. Germline V gives CDR1 LNHDA, CDR2 SQIVND (reference sequence).

J is TRBJ1-1 and V is TRBV19; D unresolved. This TCR came from a human donor with Susac syndrome. What was sequenced was CD8+ T cells from PBMCs. The CDR3 reads CATRVGYEAFF. As DNA, the CDR3 is TGTGCCACCCGAGTTGGTTATGAAGCTTTCTTT.